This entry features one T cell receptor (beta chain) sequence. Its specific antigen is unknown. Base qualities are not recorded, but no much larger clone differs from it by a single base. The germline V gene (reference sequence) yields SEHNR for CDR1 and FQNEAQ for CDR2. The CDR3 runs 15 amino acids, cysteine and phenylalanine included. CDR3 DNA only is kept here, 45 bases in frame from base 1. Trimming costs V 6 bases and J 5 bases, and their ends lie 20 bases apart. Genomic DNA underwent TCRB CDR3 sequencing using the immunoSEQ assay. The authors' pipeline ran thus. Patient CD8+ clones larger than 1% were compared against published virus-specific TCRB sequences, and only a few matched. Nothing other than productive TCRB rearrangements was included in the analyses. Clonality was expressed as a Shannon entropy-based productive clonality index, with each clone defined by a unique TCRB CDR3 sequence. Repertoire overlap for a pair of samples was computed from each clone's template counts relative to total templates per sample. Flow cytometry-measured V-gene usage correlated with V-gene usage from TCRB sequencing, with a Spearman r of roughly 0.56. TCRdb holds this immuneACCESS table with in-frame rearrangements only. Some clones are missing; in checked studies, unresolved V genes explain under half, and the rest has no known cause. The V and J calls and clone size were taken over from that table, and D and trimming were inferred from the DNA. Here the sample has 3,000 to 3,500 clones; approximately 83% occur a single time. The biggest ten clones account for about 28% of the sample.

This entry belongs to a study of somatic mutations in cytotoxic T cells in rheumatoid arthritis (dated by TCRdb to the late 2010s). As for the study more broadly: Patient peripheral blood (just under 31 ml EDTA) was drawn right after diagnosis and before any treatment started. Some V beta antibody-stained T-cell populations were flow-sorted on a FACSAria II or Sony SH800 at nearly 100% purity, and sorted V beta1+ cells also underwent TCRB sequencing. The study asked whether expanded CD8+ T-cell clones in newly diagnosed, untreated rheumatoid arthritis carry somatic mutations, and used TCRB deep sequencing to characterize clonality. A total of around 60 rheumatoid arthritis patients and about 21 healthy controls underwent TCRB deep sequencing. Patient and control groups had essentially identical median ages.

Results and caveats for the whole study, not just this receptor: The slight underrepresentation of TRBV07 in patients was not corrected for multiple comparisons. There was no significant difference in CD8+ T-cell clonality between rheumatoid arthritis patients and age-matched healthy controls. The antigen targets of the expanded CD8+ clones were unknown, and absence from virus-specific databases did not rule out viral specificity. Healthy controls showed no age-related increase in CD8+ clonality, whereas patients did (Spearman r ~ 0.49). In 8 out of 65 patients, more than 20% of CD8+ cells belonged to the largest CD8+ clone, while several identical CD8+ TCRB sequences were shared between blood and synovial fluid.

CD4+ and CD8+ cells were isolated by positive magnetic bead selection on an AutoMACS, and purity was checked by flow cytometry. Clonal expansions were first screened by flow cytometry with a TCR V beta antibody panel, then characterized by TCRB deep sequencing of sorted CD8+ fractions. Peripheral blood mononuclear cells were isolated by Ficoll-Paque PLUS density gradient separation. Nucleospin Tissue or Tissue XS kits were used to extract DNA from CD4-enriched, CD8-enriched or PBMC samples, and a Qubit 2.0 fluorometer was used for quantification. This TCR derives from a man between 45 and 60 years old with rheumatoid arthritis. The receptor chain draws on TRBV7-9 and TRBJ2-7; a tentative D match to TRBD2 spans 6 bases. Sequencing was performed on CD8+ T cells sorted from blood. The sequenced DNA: TGTGCCAGCAGTCCTCCTCGGGGGAAAACACACGAGCAGTACTTC. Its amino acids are CASSPPRGKTHEQYF. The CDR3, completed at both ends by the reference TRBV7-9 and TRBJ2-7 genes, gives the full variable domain DTGVSQNPRHKITKRGQNVTFRCDPISEHNRLYWYRQTLGQGPEFLTYFQNEAQLEKSRLLSDRFSAERPKGSFSTLEIQRTEQGDSAMYLCASSPPRGKTHEQYFGPGTRLTVT.